The 30 T cell receptor beta chains below come from one sample, sequenced in a study of OX40 agonist ivuxolimab in advanced cancers. Sequencing was performed with immunoSEQ multiplex PCR; in TCRdb, only in-frame clones are kept and a portion is missing. This table has about 58,000 clones, around 79% appearing once. Source: CD4+ or CD8+ T cells sorted from blood, taken in a trial of the OX40 agonist ivuxolimab. All receptors derive from an adult with an advanced solid tumor such as melanoma, head and neck, liver or kidney cancer.

The chain carries TRBV4-2 and TRBJ2-5, with 8 bases identical to TRBD1. The germline gives CDR1 LGHNA, CDR2 YNFKEQ. The V segment lost 1 base and the J segment 5 bases; nucleotides outside the gene matches: 6. This CDR3 has 15 amino acids. CDR3 amino acids: CASSQASGGMETQYF. In nucleotides, the CDR3 is TGTGCCAGCAGCCAAGCCTCAGGGGGCATGGAGACCCAGTACTTC.

This clone was detected a few times. V gene TRBV5-1 combines with J gene TRBJ2-7; 7 nucleotides line up with TRBD2. The J segment lost 2 bases and the V segment lost 0 bases, leaving 5 bases of the junction unmatched. Germline assignment: CDR1 SGHRS and CDR2 YFSETQ. This CDR3 spans 15 amino acids. The CDR3 coding sequence is TGCGCCAGCAGCTTGGAGCGGGGCGCAGCCTACGAGCAGTACTTC. This gives the protein CASSLERGAAYEQYF.

The genes are TRBV5-5 and TRBJ1-1, with D uncertain. V shed 2 bases and J shed 4 bases, with 9 bases lying between them. CDR1 SGHKS and CDR2 YYEKEE come from the germline V gene (reference sequence). The CDR3 runs 13 residues. The CDR3 nucleotides read TGTGCCAGCAGCTTTCTCCAAAGCACTGAAGCTTTCTTT. Translation: CASSFLQSTEAFF.

The chain recombines TRBV4-1 with TRBJ2-5; 9 bases map to TRBD2. CDR3 length equals 16 residues. Germline-derived CDR1 and CDR2 are MGHRA and YSYEKL. V lost 6 bases and J lost 5; bases outside the gene matches: 13. CDR3 in amino acids: CASRGTSSGPLETQYF. The DNA of the CDR3 is TGCGCCAGCAGGGGGACTAGCTCCGGGCCGCTGGAGACCCAGTACTTC.

The chain has TRBV4-1 and TRBJ2-2, with 7 positions matching TRBD1. This CDR3 spans 15 amino acids. V shed 4 bases and J 4 bases; nucleotides not matched to a gene: 6. Per germline, CDR1 MGHRA and CDR2 YSYEKL. The CDR3 loop reads CASSRVGGITGELFF. The CDR3 DNA reads TGCGCCAGCAGCCGGGTAGGGGGCATCACCGGGGAGCTGTTTTTT.

The V and J genes are TRBV19 and TRBJ1-1, with 7 bases that match TRBD1. CDR3 size: 16 residues. Germline V gene sequence: CDR1 LNHDA, CDR2 SQIVND (reference sequence). V lost 5 bases and J lost 7; bases outside the gene matches: 16. CDR3 loop: CASSAARQGANREAFF. CDR3 coding DNA: TGTGCCAGTAGTGCCGCCAGACAGGGTGCGAACCGTGAAGCTTTCTTT. The full variable domain, with the rest looked up from reference TRBV19 and TRBJ1-1, is DGGITQSPKYLFRKEGQNVTLSCEQNLNHDAMYWYRQDPGQGLRLIYYSQIVNDFQKGDIAEGYSVSREKKESFPLTVTSAQKNPTAFYLCASSAARQGANREAFFGQGTRLTVV.

This chain links TRBV2 with TRBJ1-5; D remains unclear. The length of the CDR3 is 13 residues. The V and J ends lost 3 bases and 7 bases respectively, with 10 bases between them. Germline values: CDR1 SNHLY, CDR2 FYNNEI. CDR3 bases: TGTGCCAGCAGTGAGGTCCGATTGCAGCCCCAGCATTTT. The encoded protein is CASSEVRLQPQHF.

Regarding this clone: This same CDR3 is encoded by further DNA sequences in the sample. The chain combines TRBV4-1 with TRBJ2-2, with 8 positions matching TRBD1. Germline-derived CDR1 and CDR2 are MGHRA and YSYEKL. V was clipped by 5 bases and J by 1 base; unmatched bases: 0. The CDR3 spans 14 residues. The CDR3 DNA is TGCGCCAGCAGCGACAGGGGGAACACCGGGGAGCTGTTTTTT. This translates into CASSDRGNTGELFF.

This chain uses TRBV6-6 with TRBJ2-1; 13 bases are shared with TRBD2. The V and J ends lost 6 bases and 6 bases, in that order; junction bases with no gene match: 5. There are 15 residues in the CDR3. Germline loops: CDR1 MNHNY, CDR2 SVGAGI (reference sequence). The CDR3 region is CASSVGTSGANEQFF. CDR3 in DNA: TGTGCCAGCAGCGTCGGGACTAGCGGGGCCAATGAGCAGTTCTTC.

This clone was seen more than once but under ten times. The chain recombines TRBV4-1 with TRBJ2-3, with 7 positions matching TRBD1. The CDR3 is 16 amino acids. CDR1 is MGHRA, CDR2 YSYEKL, per germline. V lost 7 bases, J lost 5 bases, and 15 bases stayed unmatched. The CDR3 sequence is CASTEVASPGGDTQYF. The CDR3 DNA reads as TGCGCCAGCACTGAGGTCGCTAGCCCAGGGGGAGATACGCAGTATTTT.

The chain is built from TRBV20-1 and TRBJ1-6; tentatively, D is TRBD1 (6 bases). This CDR3 comprises 10 residues. Trimming took off 7 bases at V and 17 bases at J, with 15 bases between the two ends. CDR1 and CDR2 from the germline V gene are DFQATT and SNEGSKA (reference sequence). The CDR3 DNA is TGCAGTGTCACAAGGGACAAAATCCACTTT. This sequence encodes CSVTRDKIHF.

The CDR3: CASSFNRNTEAFF. CDR3 bases: TGTGCCAGCAGTTTTAACAGGAACACTGAAGCTTTCTTT. The J gene is TRBJ1-1, the V gene TRBV27; D gene ambiguous. CDR1 and CDR2 (germline): MNHEY, SMNVEV (reference sequence). The CDR3 is 13 residues long. Trimming stripped 3 bases from V and 1 base from J, with 6 bases between.

This clone occurred a few times. The chain recombines TRBV7-2 with TRBJ1-1; no firm D call. Trimming shortened V by 0 bases and J by 4 bases, and 12 bases separated the two germline ends. CDR3 size: 15 residues. Germline V gene sequence: CDR1 SGHTA, CDR2 FQGNSA. CDR3 amino acids: CASSLAKGLGTEAFF. The CDR3 DNA reads as TGTGCCAGCAGCTTAGCGAAGGGTTTGGGCACTGAAGCTTTCTTT.

The chain links TRBV7-9 to TRBJ2-7; D unresolved. CDR1 is SEHNR, CDR2 FQNEAQ, per germline (reference sequence). The germline V and J ends were trimmed by 2 bases and 4 bases, with 12 bases remaining between them. This CDR3 contains 14 residues. This CDR3 reads CASSLLGSGYEQYF. The CDR3 DNA is TGTGCCAGCAGCTTATTAGGCTCCGGATACGAGCAGTACTTC.

The sample holds one count of this clone. V and J are TRBV5-1 and TRBJ2-1, with TRBD2 identical over 11 bases. Per the germline V gene, CDR1 is SGHRS and CDR2 is YFSETQ. Germline trimming cut 4 bases from V and 5 bases from J; bases unmatched to any gene: 5. This CDR3 is 15 amino acids long. CDR3 in DNA: TGCGCCAGCAGCCAGACTAGCGGGAACCACAATGAGCAGTTCTTC. Translating gives CASSQTSGNHNEQFF.

The chain recombines TRBV6-1 with TRBJ2-7, with D perhaps TRBD1 or TRBD2 (5 bases each). Trimming took 7 bases from V and 5 from J, leaving 18 bases between them. Germline values: CDR1 MNHNS, CDR2 SASEGT. This CDR3 has 14 residues. CDR3 loop: CASNLAPLGHEQYF. CDR3 DNA sequence: TGTGCCAGCAACCTAGCTCCCCTGGGGCACGAGCAGTACTTC.

The J gene is TRBJ1-5, the V gene TRBV19, with unresolved D. V lost 3 bases to trimming and J lost 0 bases, with 9 bases between them. The length of the CDR3 is 15 residues. From germline, CDR1 is LNHDA and CDR2 SQIVND (reference sequence). CDR3 DNA sequence: TGTGCCAGTAGTATCTTAAAAAATAGCAATCAGCCCCAGCATTTT. This codes for CASSILKNSNQPQHF.

This clone has just a few counts. The chain combines TRBV10-1 with TRBJ2-3; D is unresolved. V lost 0 bases and J lost 2, with 6 bases in between. Germline V gene data show CDR1 as WNHNN and CDR2 as SYGVQD (reference sequence). CDR3 length: 14 residues. In nucleotides, the CDR3 is TGCGCCAGCAGTGAGTCGCGGCCCACAGATACGCAGTATTTT. Translating gives CASSESRPTDTQYF.

This clone occurred once. The genes are TRBV30 and TRBJ2-5; D possibly corresponds to TRBD2 (5 bases). V lost 0 bases and J 1 base, leaving 12 bases between the germline ends. There are 15 residues in the CDR3. The germline V gene has CDR1 GTSNPN and CDR2 SVGIG (reference sequence). The CDR3 DNA reads as TGTGCCTGGAGTGTAGGATCCGGGGTCCAAGAGACCCAGTACTTC. This sequence encodes CAWSVGSGVQETQYF.

This chain connects TRBV19 to TRBJ1-1; 9 positions agree with TRBD1. V shed 8 bases and J 0 bases; nucleotides not matched to a gene: 4. The germline V gene has CDR1 LNHDA and CDR2 SQIVND (reference sequence). This CDR3 has 14 amino acids. CDR3 sequence (DNA): TGTGCCAGTGGACAGGGGCGTTTGAACACTGAAGCTTTCTTT. It is translated as CASGQGRLNTEAFF.

This sequence joins TRBV5-1 and TRBJ1-1, with TRBD1 matching over 10 bases. Germline values: CDR1 SGHRS, CDR2 YFSETQ. With 4 bases clipped from V and 1 base from J, the junction kept 4 bases outside the gene matches. The length of the CDR3 is 15 residues. The CDR3 reads CASSVGQGGNTEAFF. In DNA form, the CDR3 reads TGCGCCAGCAGCGTTGGACAGGGGGGGAACACTGAAGCTTTCTTT.

CDR3 loop: CASSYERANSPLHF. The CDR3 DNA is TGTGCCAGCAGTTACGAAAGGGCTAATTCACCCCTCCACTTT. V is TRBV6-5 and J is TRBJ1-6, with D hard to call. The CDR3 runs 14 residues. Germline CDR1 is MNHEY and CDR2 is SVGAGI. V lost 2 bases, J lost 6 bases, and 8 bases lay in between.

This clone was counted between two and nine times. This sequence joins TRBV5-1 and TRBJ2-7; a weak D match, TRBD1 (5 bases). The CDR3 has 20 residues. The V gene's germline CDR1 is SGHRS and CDR2 YFSETQ. Trimming removed 3 bases from V and 1 base from J, with 29 bases in between. The CDR3 bases are TGCGCCAGCAGCTCACGCCCTGGGCAGGGCCTTGTTCTTAGTTCCTACGAGCAGTACTTC. Encoded protein: CASSSRPGQGLVLSSYEQYF.

V usage is TRBV9 and J usage is TRBJ2-2, with 7 bases that match TRBD2. The CDR3 is made up of 16 amino acids. The germline V gene has CDR1 SGDLS and CDR2 YYNGEE. Germline trimming cut 1 base from V and 0 bases from J; bases unmatched to any gene: 3. The CDR3 loop is CASSVTGLANTGELFF. CDR3 DNA sequence: TGTGCCAGCAGCGTAACCGGACTAGCGAACACCGGGGAGCTGTTTTTT.

The rearrangement uses TRBV10-3 and TRBJ2-6, with D perhaps TRBD1 (6 bases). The CDR3 runs 15 residues. Germline assignment: CDR1 ENHRY and CDR2 SYGVKD. The ends were cut back, 6 bases at V and 0 bases at J, with 9 bases in the middle. CDR3 sequence reads: CAIRDSSSGANVLTF. The CDR3 nucleotides read TGTGCCATCAGGGACAGCAGCTCTGGGGCCAACGTCCTGACTTTC.

This clone was observed a few times. This rearrangement joins TRBV30 to TRBJ2-3; 12 bases line up with TRBD2. The J segment lost 7 bases and the V segment lost 0 bases, leaving 17 bases of the junction unmatched. Germline V gene lookup returns CDR1 GTSNPN and CDR2 SVGIG (reference sequence). The CDR3 extends over 19 amino acids. For the CDR3, the DNA is TGTGCCTGGAGTGTTGGTCTAGCGGGGGGGCCAAGGTTCGCGTATACGCAGTATTTT. Amino acids: CAWSVGLAGGPRFAYTQYF.

This clone was found once. The chain has TRBV4-1 and TRBJ1-1; unclear D gene. In germline, CDR1 is MGHRA, CDR2 YSYEKL. The V and J ends lost 1 base and 6 bases respectively, with 18 bases between them. CDR3 length: 16 residues. The CDR3 DNA follows: TGCGCCAGCAGCCAAGTTGGATCGTTGTTGGTCTCTGAAGCTTTCTTT. It encodes CASSQVGSLLVSEAFF.

The chain joins TRBV4-1 to TRBJ1-1, with 7 bases fitting TRBD1. The CDR3 has 14 amino acids. In germline, CDR1 is MGHRA, CDR2 YSYEKL. V was pared by 0 bases and J by 6 bases, with 4 bases of the junction left unmatched. CDR3 in amino acids: CASSQEGDSPEAFF. CDR3 DNA sequence: TGCGCCAGCAGCCAAGAGGGGGACAGTCCTGAAGCTTTCTTT.

The chain is built from TRBV9 and TRBJ1-4; 9 bases align to TRBD1. The CDR3 spans 20 residues. CDR1 is SGDLS and CDR2 is YYNGEE in the germline V gene. V shed 0 bases and J 11 bases; nucleotides not matched to a gene: 23. The CDR3 region is CASSVDWGTGISVGVIKLFF. The CDR3 DNA is TGTGCCAGCAGCGTAGATTGGGGGACAGGGATTTCGGTTGGGGTGATCAAACTGTTTTTT. Complete variable domain (other parts from reference TRBV9 and TRBJ1-4): DSGVTQTPKHLITATGQRVTLRCSPRSGDLSVYWYQQSLDQGLQFLIQYYNGEERAKGNILERFSAQQFPDLHSELNLSSLELGDSALYFCASSVDWGTGISVGVIKLFFGSGTQLSVL.

In its sample, this clone was seen once. The junction differs from germline at one of its ends, possibly a read error. The V and J genes are TRBV28 and TRBJ2-1; no clear D. The germline gives CDR1 MDHEN, CDR2 SYDVKM. The CDR3 contains 12 residues. The chain's CDR3 is CASREAYDEQFF. The CDR3, as DNA: TGTGCCAGCAGGGAAGCCTACGATGAGCAGTTCTTC.